This T cell receptor beta chain is drawn from a study of low-dose radiotherapy and immunotherapy resistance in tumors. As for the study in general: Cyclophosphamide infusions of 200 mg/m2 came every two weeks, one day before radiation-immunotherapy.

As for time point: before trial treatment. The presence of advanced solid tumors lacking tumor-infiltrating lymphocytes characterized eligible patients. With TRAV- and TRBV-specific primers, first-strand cDNA was made, covering the alpha and beta chains. The PCR that amplified TCRs ran for 20 cycles, relying on a constant-region primer and a V-primer adapter. TCRdb recomputed calls from the reads with MiXCR, one row per CDR3 protein. The sample includes around 79,000 distinct CDR3 sequences, approximately 20% of them seen just once. Per the germline V gene, CDR1 is SGHRS and CDR2 is YFSETQ. The junction had 7 bases not matched to a gene; V was cut back by 4 bases and J by 5 bases. The CDR3 covers 14 residues.

The TCR was taken from a male donor with prostate cancer. This sample comprised PBMCs, obtained before treatment. The chain recombines TRBV5-1 with TRBJ2-7; 9 bases line up with TRBD1. The CDR3 DNA follows: TGCGCCAGCAGCCTGTCCCGGGACAGGGACGAGCAGTACTTC. As protein: CASSLSRDRDEQYF.